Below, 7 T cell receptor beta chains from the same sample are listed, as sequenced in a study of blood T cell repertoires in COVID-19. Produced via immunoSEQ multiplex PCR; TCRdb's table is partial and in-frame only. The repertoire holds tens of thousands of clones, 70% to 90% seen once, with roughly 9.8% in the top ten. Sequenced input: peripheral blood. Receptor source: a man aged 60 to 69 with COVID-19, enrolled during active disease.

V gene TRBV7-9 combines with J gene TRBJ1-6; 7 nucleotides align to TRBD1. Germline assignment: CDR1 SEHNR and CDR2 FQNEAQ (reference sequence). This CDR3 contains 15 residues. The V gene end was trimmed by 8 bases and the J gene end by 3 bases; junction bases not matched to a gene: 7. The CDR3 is CASSARQGYNSPLHF. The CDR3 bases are TGTGCCAGCTCGGCCCGACAGGGCTATAATTCACCCCTCCACTTT.

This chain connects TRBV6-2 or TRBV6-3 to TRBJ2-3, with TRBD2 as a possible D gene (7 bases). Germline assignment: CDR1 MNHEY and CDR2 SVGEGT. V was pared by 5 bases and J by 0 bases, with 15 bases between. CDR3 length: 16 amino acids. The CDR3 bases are TGTGCCAGCAGTGACTGGGGGGGGGCTAGCACAGATACGCAGTATTTT. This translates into CASSDWGGASTDTQYF.

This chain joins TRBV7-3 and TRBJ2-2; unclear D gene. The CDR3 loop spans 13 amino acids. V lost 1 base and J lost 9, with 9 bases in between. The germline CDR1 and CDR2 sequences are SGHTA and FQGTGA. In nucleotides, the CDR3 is TGTGCCAGCAGCTTAAGCGGTAGCCGGGAGCTGTTTTTT. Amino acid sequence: CASSLSGSRELFF.

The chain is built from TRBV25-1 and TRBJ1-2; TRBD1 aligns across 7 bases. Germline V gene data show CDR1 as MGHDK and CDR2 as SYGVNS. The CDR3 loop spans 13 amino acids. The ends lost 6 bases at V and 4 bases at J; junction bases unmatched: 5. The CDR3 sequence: CASSMTGSYGYTF. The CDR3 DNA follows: TGTGCCAGCAGCATGACAGGGTCCTATGGCTACACCTTC.

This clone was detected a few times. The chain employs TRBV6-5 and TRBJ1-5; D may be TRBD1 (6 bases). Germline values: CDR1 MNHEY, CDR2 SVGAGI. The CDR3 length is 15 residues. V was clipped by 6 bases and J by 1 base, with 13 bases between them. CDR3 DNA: TGTGCCAGCAGGCCGACGAGGGGGAGCAATCAGCCCCAGCATTTT. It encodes CASRPTRGSNQPQHF.

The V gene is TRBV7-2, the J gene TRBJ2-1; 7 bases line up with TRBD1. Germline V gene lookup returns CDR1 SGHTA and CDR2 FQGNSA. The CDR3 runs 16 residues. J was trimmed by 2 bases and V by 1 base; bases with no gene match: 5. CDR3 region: CASSLGRGPPYNEQFF. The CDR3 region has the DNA TGTGCCAGCAGCTTAGGAAGGGGGCCCCCCTACAATGAGCAGTTCTTC. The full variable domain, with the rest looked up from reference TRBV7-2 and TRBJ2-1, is GAGVSQSPSNKVTEKGKDVELRCDPISGHTALYWYRQSLGQGLEFLIYFQGNSAPDKSGLPSDRFSAERTGGSVSTLTIQRTQQEDSAVYLCASSLGRGPPYNEQFFGPGTRLTVL.

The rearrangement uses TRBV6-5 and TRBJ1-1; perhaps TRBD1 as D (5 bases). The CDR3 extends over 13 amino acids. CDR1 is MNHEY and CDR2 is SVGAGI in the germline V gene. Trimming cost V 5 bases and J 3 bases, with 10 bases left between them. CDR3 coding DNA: TGTGCCAGCAGTCCCACGGGGGACACTGAAGCTTTCTTT. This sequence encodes CASSPTGDTEAFF.